The 18 T cell receptor beta chains in this list originate from one sample, sequenced in a study of cytomegalovirus exposure and HLA in healthy donors. Primers included in the PCR were 60 Vbeta and 13 Jbeta primers. Clones were sequenced by immunoSEQ multiplex PCR, and TCRdb holds only the in-frame ones, with some missing. The data contain about 160,000 clones, about 77% of them singletons. Material for sequencing was PBMCs. These receptors were obtained from a woman between 45 and 60 years old in good health and CMV-seronegative.

V and J are TRBV6-6 and TRBJ1-2; D remains ambiguous. Germline CDR1 MNHNY, CDR2 SVGAGI (reference sequence). This CDR3 is built from 14 residues. V lost 4 bases, J lost 1 base, and 10 bases lay in between. CDR3 DNA: TGTGCCAGCAGTTCCTCCGGGGATAACTATGGCTACACCTTC. Its protein product is CASSSSGDNYGYTF.

The rearrangement joins TRBV18 to TRBJ2-7; 9 bases align to TRBD1. The length of the CDR3 is 15 residues. Losses at the gene ends were 3 bases for V and 2 bases for J; bases not matched to a gene: 5. Looked up from germline, CDR1 is KGHSH and CDR2 is LQKENI. The chain's CDR3 is CASSPLTGGAYEQYF. The DNA of the CDR3 is TGTGCCAGCTCACCCTTGACAGGGGGGGCCTACGAGCAGTACTTC. Based on the CDR3 plus reference TRBV18 and TRBJ2-7, the full variable domain is NAGVMQNPRHLVRRRGQEARLRCSPMKGHSHVYWYRQLPEEGLKFMVYLQKENIIDESGMPKERFSAEFPKEGPSILRIQQVVRGDSAAYFCASSPLTGGAYEQYFGPGTRLTVT.

The chain has TRBV11-2 and TRBJ2-3, with a weak D call TRBD1 (6 bases). V was clipped by 0 bases and J by 4 bases, with 14 bases between them. This CDR3 comprises 16 residues. Germline CDR1 SGHAT, CDR2 FQNNGV. CDR3 protein: CASSLDPPGASDTQYF. The CDR3 DNA reads as TGTGCCAGCAGCTTAGACCCTCCAGGGGCCTCAGATACGCAGTATTTT.

The chain has TRBV7-2 and TRBJ2-7; 9 bases map to TRBD1. With 7 bases clipped from V and 6 bases from J, the junction kept 7 bases outside the gene matches. Germline CDR1 reads SGHTA; CDR2 reads FQGNSA. The CDR3 loop spans 13 amino acids. CDR3 amino acids: CASNADRGGEQYF. The CDR3 DNA follows: TGTGCCAGCAACGCGGACAGGGGAGGCGAGCAGTACTTC.

The rearrangement joins TRBV4-3 to TRBJ1-3, with D maybe TRBD1 (6 bases). V shed 6 bases and J shed 0 bases, with 9 bases lying between them. This CDR3 comprises 14 residues. Germline V gene sequence: CDR1 LGHNA, CDR2 YSLEER. CDR3 nucleotide sequence: TGCGCCAGCAGTGGACAGAGCTCTGGAAACACCATATATTTT. It translates to CASSGQSSGNTIYF.

CDR3 in amino acids: CASSARDFRYTQYF. CDR3 in DNA: TGTGCCAGCAGTGCCCGGGACTTCCGATATACGCAGTATTTT. The rearrangement uses TRBV6-1 and TRBJ2-3, with D possibly matching TRBD2 (6 bases). Trimming removed 4 bases from V and 7 bases from J, with 15 bases in between. Looked up from germline, CDR1 is MNHNS and CDR2 is SASEGT. This CDR3 is built from 14 residues.

The chain employs TRBV30 and TRBJ1-1; maybe TRBD1 (5 bases). This CDR3 has 11 amino acids. Per the germline V gene, CDR1 is GTSNPN and CDR2 is SVGIG (reference sequence). The DNA of the CDR3 is TGTGCTAGGGGTAGGGACTCTGGAGCTTTCTTT. Amino acid sequence: CARGRDSGAFF.

The chain combines TRBV25-1 with TRBJ2-5; D is undetermined. The V gene's germline CDR1 is MGHDK and CDR2 SYGVNS. The CDR3 totals 13 residues. Trimming removed 2 bases at V and 2 bases at J, with 6 bases between. CDR3 amino acids: CASSEPLQETQYF. The CDR3, as DNA: TGTGCCAGCAGTGAACCCCTTCAAGAGACCCAGTACTTC.

The J gene is TRBJ2-5, the V gene TRBV5-1, with 13 bases that match TRBD2. The better agreement between TRBJ2-7 and the DNA end casts doubt on the J call. Germline V gene data show CDR1 as SGHRS and CDR2 as YFSETQ. The CDR3 is 15 residues long. The CDR3 is CASSLRLAGGYEQYF. CDR3 DNA: TGCGCCAGCAGCCTCCGACTAGCGGGAGGCTACGAGCAGTACTTC.

CDR3 in DNA: TGTGCCAGCCGATCGACAGGGAAGGGCTATGGCTACACCTTC. Amino acids: CASRSTGKGYGYTF. V is TRBV28 and J is TRBJ1-2; 7 bases align to TRBD1. CDR3 length equals 14 residues. CDR1 and CDR2 (germline): MDHEN, SYDVKM. V shed 8 bases, J shed 4 bases, and the junction held 10 bases outside the gene matches.

The chain couples TRBV19 to TRBJ2-7; 11 bases match TRBD1. Per germline, CDR1 LNHDA and CDR2 SQIVND (reference sequence). This CDR3 region has 15 residues. The J segment lost 2 bases and the V segment lost 5 bases, leaving 5 bases of the junction unmatched. DNA of the CDR3: TGTGCCAGTAGTCTCGGACAGGGGGCCCCCTACGAGCAGTACTTC. Translated: CASSLGQGAPYEQYF.

This clone showed up just a few times. The chain joins TRBV19 to TRBJ2-2; 10 bases line up with TRBD1. Germline V gene sequence: CDR1 LNHDA, CDR2 SQIVND (reference sequence). The junction had 7 bases not matched to a gene; V was cut back by 10 bases and J by 5 bases. The length of the CDR3 is 14 residues. CDR3 amino acids: CATLWGQGTGELFF. The CDR3 DNA is TGTGCCACCCTATGGGGACAGGGGACCGGGGAGCTGTTTTTT. The full variable domain, its missing parts supplied by reference TRBV19 and TRBJ2-2, is DGGITQSPKYLFRKEGQNVTLSCEQNLNHDAMYWYRQDPGQGLRLIYYSQIVNDFQKGDIAEGYSVSREKKESFPLTVTSAQKNPTAFYLCATLWGQGTGELFFGEGSRLTVL.

The genes are TRBV2 and TRBJ2-6, with 7 bases matching TRBD1. This CDR3 comprises 16 residues. V lost 5 bases, J lost 5 bases, and 9 bases stayed unmatched. The V gene's germline CDR1 is SNHLY and CDR2 FYNNEI. For the CDR3, the DNA is TGTGCCAGCAGTACCCCAGACAGGGTCCGGGCCAACGTCCTGACTTTC. This gives the protein CASSTPDRVRANVLTF.

The chain uses TRBV9 and TRBJ2-1; D might be TRBD2 (6 bases). The V gene's germline CDR1 is SGDLS and CDR2 YYNGEE. V was cut by 3 bases and J by 9 bases, with 19 bases left in between. This CDR3 comprises 15 residues. CDR3 coding DNA: TGTGCCAGCAGCGCACGGGACGGCTGGCGGGGTGAGCAGTTCTTC. As protein: CASSARDGWRGEQFF.

The chain links TRBV7-9 to TRBJ1-1; TRBD1 might be the D (6 bases). Trimming removed 0 bases at V and 1 base at J, with 12 bases between. Per germline, CDR1 SEHNR and CDR2 FQNEAQ (reference sequence). The CDR3 runs 16 residues. The CDR3 DNA is TGTGCCAGCAGCTTAGCGGGGGGGGGCTGGAACACTGAAGCTTTCTTT. Its protein is CASSLAGGGWNTEAFF.

This chain links TRBV5-1 with TRBJ2-3; perhaps TRBD2 as D (6 bases). This CDR3 region has 15 residues. Trimming left V 4 bases short and J 2 bases short, with 14 bases between. Looked up from germline, CDR1 is SGHRS and CDR2 is YFSETQ. CDR3 amino acids: CASSTFSGPTDTQYF. CDR3 coding DNA: TGCGCCAGCAGCACCTTTAGCGGACCCACAGATACGCAGTATTTT. Looking up the rest from reference TRBV5-1 and TRBJ2-3 gives the full variable domain: KAGVTQTPRYLIKTRGQQVTLSCSPISGHRSVSWYQQTPGQGLQFLFEYFSETQRNKGNFPGRFSGRQFSNSRSEMNVSTLELGDSALYLCASSTFSGPTDTQYFGPGTRLTVL.

V usage is TRBV18 and J usage is TRBJ2-5; 9 bases are a match to TRBD1. CDR3 length: 14 residues. The V segment lost 6 bases and the J segment 6 bases; nucleotides outside the gene matches: 8. Germline lookup yields CDR1 KGHSH and CDR2 LQKENI. This CDR3 is CASSPGTGIKTQYF. The CDR3 DNA is TGTGCCAGCTCCCCCGGGACAGGGATAAAGACCCAGTACTTC. Based on the CDR3 plus reference TRBV18 and TRBJ2-5, the full variable domain is NAGVMQNPRHLVRRRGQEARLRCSPMKGHSHVYWYRQLPEEGLKFMVYLQKENIIDESGMPKERFSAEFPKEGPSILRIQQVVRGDSAAYFCASSPGTGIKTQYFGPGTRLLVL.

This chain links TRBV4-3 with TRBJ2-2, with 8 bases aligning to TRBD2. This CDR3 comprises 17 residues. Germline-derived CDR1 and CDR2 are LGHNA and YSLEER. Trimming removed 1 base from V and 5 bases from J; junction bases left unmatched: 9. DNA for the CDR3: TGCGCCAGCAGCCAAGTGGCGGCGGGGGGACTAACCGGGGAGCTGTTTTTT. Protein: CASSQVAAGGLTGELFF.